Below, one T cell receptor beta chain is given with its context. The antigen is not known. The primer mix had 60 Vbeta and 13 Jbeta primers. This table comes from immunoSEQ multiplex PCR, and its TCRdb copy is limited to in-frame clones, with some not included. The sample has 60,000 to 95,000 clones, 78% seen once. The data stem from a study of cytomegalovirus exposure and HLA in healthy donors. Regarding the study as a whole: TCR beta V- and J-gene trimming, according to a later analysis, was linked to a missense DCLRE1C variant.

Germline lookup yields CDR1 MRHNA and CDR2 SNTAGT. The V segment lost 6 bases and the J segment 2 bases; nucleotides outside the gene matches: 4. The CDR3 length is 15 residues. The chain uses TRBV6-4 and TRBJ2-5; 12 bases fit TRBD2. The sequence derives from a woman between 40 and 55 years old in good health and CMV-seropositive. Material: PBMCs. In DNA, the CDR3 is TGTGCCAGCAGCCCTACTAGCGGGGGGCAAGAGACCCAGTACTTC. Its protein is CASSPTSGGQETQYF.